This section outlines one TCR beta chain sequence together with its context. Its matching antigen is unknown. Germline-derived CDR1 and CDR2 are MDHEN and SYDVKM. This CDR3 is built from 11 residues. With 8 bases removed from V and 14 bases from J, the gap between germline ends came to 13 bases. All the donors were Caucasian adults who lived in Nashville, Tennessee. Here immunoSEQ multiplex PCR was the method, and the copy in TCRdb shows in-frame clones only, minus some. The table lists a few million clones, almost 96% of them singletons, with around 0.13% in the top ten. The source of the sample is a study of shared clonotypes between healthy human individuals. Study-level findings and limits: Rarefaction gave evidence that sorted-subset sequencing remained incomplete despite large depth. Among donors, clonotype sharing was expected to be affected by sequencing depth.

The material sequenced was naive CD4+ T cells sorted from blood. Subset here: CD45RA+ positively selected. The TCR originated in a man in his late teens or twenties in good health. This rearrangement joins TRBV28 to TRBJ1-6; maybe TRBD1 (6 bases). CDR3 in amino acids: CASLSPGALHF. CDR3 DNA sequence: TGTGCCAGCTTATCTCCAGGGGCCCTCCACTTT. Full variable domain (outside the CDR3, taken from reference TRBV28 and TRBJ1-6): DVKVTQSSRYLVKRTGEKVFLECVQDMDHENMFWYRQDPGLGLRLIYFSYDVKMKEKGDIPEGYSVSREKKERFSLILESASTNQTSMYLCASLSPGALHFGNGTRLTVT.